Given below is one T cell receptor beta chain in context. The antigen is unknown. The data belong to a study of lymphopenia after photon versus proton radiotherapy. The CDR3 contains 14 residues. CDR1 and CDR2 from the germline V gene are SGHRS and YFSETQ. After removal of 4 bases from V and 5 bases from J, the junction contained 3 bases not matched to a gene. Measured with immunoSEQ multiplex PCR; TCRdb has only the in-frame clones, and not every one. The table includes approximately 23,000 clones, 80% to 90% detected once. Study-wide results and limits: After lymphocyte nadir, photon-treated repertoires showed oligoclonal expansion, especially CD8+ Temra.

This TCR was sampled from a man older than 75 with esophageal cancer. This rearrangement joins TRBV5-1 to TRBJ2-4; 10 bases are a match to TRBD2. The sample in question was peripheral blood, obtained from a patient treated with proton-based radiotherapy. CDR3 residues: CASSHLAGENIQYF. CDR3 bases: TGCGCCAGCAGCCACCTAGCGGGAGAAAACATTCAGTACTTC.